A single TCR beta chain is shown here with its context. This sample stems from a study of blood T cell repertoires in COVID-19. Across the whole study: The United States, Italy and Spain provided the acute and convalescent COVID-19 samples. T cells, B-cell-depleted T cells, or PBMCs supplied cDNA or gDNA.

CDR3 length: 16 amino acids. Trimming cost V 0 bases and J 4 bases; bases outside gene matches: 4. Germline V gene sequence: CDR1 SGHDN, CDR2 FVKESK. Original methodology: Using reference gene primer amplification, nucleated cell counts were estimated. Data came from immunoSEQ multiplex PCR; TCRdb stores just in-frame clones and leaves some out. V and J calls and clone size come straight from that table; D and trimming were deduced from the DNA. The table includes around 70,000 clones, under 95% detected once. Sequences were obtained from peripheral blood. The origin of this receptor is a man aged 50-60 years with acute or convalescent COVID-19. The genes are TRBV14 and TRBJ1-1; 11 bases agree with TRBD1. CDR3 sequence reads: CASSQEGQGVLTEAFF. In nucleotides, the CDR3 is TGTGCCAGCAGCCAAGAGGGACAGGGGGTACTCACTGAAGCTTTCTTT.